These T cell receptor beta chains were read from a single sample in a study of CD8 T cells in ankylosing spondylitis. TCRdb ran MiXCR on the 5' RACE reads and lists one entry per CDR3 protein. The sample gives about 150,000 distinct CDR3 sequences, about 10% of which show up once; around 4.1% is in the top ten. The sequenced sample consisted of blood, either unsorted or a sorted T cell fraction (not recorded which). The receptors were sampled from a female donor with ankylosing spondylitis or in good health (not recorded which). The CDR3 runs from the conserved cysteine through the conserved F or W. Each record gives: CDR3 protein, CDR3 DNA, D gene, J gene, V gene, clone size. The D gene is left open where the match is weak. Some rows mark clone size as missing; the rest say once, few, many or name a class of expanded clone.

CASSQTEGFSYNEQFF,TGTGCCAGCAGCCAAACTGAGGGCTTTTCCTACAATGAGCAGTTCTTC,-,TRBJ2-1,TRBV3-1,many
CASRDREETQYF,TGTGCCAGTCGGGACAGGGAAGAGACCCAGTACTTC,TRBD1,TRBJ2-5,TRBV19,-
CSGHRGQNTEAFF,TGCAGCGGACACAGGGGCCAGAACACTGAAGCTTTCTTT,TRBD1,TRBJ1-1,TRBV29-1,many
CAIGGLANTEAFF,TGTGCCATCGGTGGTCTAGCCAACACTGAAGCTTTCTTT,-,TRBJ1-1,TRBV10-3,many
CATSPSQGRGGNTEAFF,TGTGCCACCAGCCCTTCACAGGGGAGAGGGGGTAACACTGAAGCTTTCTTT,TRBD1,TRBJ1-1,TRBV24-1,many
CASSAEGGTWAEAFF,TGTGCCAGCAGCGCCGAAGGGGGAACATGGGCTGAAGCTTTCTTT,-,TRBJ1-1,TRBV3-1,many
CAWTGLADPYEQYF,TGTGCCTGGACCGGACTAGCGGACCCCTACGAGCAGTACTTC,TRBD2,TRBJ2-7,TRBV30,-
CASSRTAGASRNEQFF,TGTGCCAGCAGCCGCACGGCGGGGGCGTCCAGAAATGAGCAGTTCTTC,-,TRBJ2-1,TRBV3-1,many
CASSLQSGTGELFF,TGTGCCAGCAGTTTACAGAGCGGCACCGGGGAGCTGTTTTTT,-,TRBJ2-2,TRBV12-3/TRBV12-4,many
CASSTRRSGNTIYF,TGTGCCAGCAGTACCCGTCGATCCGGAAACACCATATATTTT,-,TRBJ1-3,TRBV25-1,many
CASRLGYGRVSTDTQYF,TGTGCCAGCAGACTAGGGTATGGCCGAGTTAGCACAGATACGCAGTATTTT,-,TRBJ2-3,TRBV11-2,many
CASSFPDRGFGYTF,TGCGCCAGCAGCTTCCCGGACAGGGGGTTTGGCTACACCTTC,TRBD1,TRBJ1-2,TRBV5-1,-
CATSRDRVGSNYGYTF,TGTGCCACCAGCAGAGATCGCGTGGGCTCCAACTATGGCTACACCTTC,-,TRBJ1-2,TRBV15,many
CASSLNRPNSPLHF,TGCGCCAGCAGCTTGAACAGGCCCAATTCACCCCTCCACTTT,-,TRBJ1-6,TRBV5-1,many
CASRARLAGGPDTQYF,TGTGCCAGCAGAGCCAGACTAGCGGGGGGTCCAGATACGCAGTATTTT,TRBD2,TRBJ2-3,TRBV2,many
CASRRGPTYEQYF,TGTGCCAGCAGACGAGGCCCAACCTACGAGCAGTACTTC,-,TRBJ2-7,TRBV12-3/TRBV12-4,many
CASSHPPGELFF,TGTGCCAGCAGTCATCCCCCCGGGGAGCTGTTTTTT,-,TRBJ2-2,TRBV28,few
CASSSSGTALFDGNTIYF,TGTGCCAGCAGTTCATCCGGGACAGCCCTTTTTGATGGAAACACCATATATTTT,TRBD1,TRBJ1-3,TRBV28,few
CASTPNPGQTVTGELFF,TGTGCCAGCACCCCGAACCCAGGACAGACGGTTACCGGGGAGCTGTTTTTT,-,TRBJ2-2,TRBV27,many
CSASLVVGTEAFF,TGCAGTGCTAGCCTGGTGGTCGGCACTGAAGCTTTCTTT,-,TRBJ1-1,TRBV20-1,many
CSAQGGRTNTEAFF,TGCAGTGCTCAGGGGGGACGAACGAACACTGAAGCTTTCTTT,TRBD1,TRBJ1-1,TRBV20-1,many
CASSGQDREDGYTF,TGTGCCAGCAGCGGACAGGACAGGGAAGATGGCTACACCTTC,TRBD1,TRBJ1-2,TRBV11-2,many
CSIKGRLNEKLFF,TGCAGCATCAAAGGACGGCTTAATGAAAAACTGTTTTTT,-,TRBJ1-4,TRBV29-1,many
CSATTRGTSGIYNEQFF,TGCAGTGCAACGACCCGCGGGACTAGCGGGATCTACAATGAGCAGTTCTTC,TRBD2,TRBJ2-1,TRBV20-1,few
CASSLVPGGETEAFF,TGTGCCAGCAGCTTGGTACCAGGGGGCGAAACTGAAGCTTTCTTT,TRBD1,TRBJ1-1,TRBV5-5,many
CASTQQGMGNQPQHF,TGTGCCAGCACACAACAGGGAATGGGCAATCAGCCCCAGCATTTT,-,TRBJ1-5,TRBV6-1,few
CASSLAWGNTGELFF,TGTGCCAGCAGCTTAGCTTGGGGAAACACCGGGGAGCTGTTTTTT,-,TRBJ2-2,TRBV7-2,many
CASSLGSGTEDGYTF,TGTGCCAGCAGCCTCGGATCCGGGACAGAGGATGGCTACACCTTC,TRBD1,TRBJ1-2,TRBV7-6,many
CASSLRGTNQPQHF,TGTGCCAGCAGTTTGAGAGGGACGAATCAGCCCCAGCATTTT,-,TRBJ1-5,TRBV12-3/TRBV12-4,-
CSAARTSGKETQYF,TGCAGTGCGGCACGGACTAGCGGGAAAGAGACCCAGTACTTC,TRBD2,TRBJ2-5,TRBV20-1,many
CASSSLAGAYNEQFF,TGCGCCAGCAGCTCGCTAGCGGGAGCTTACAATGAGCAGTTCTTC,TRBD2,TRBJ2-1,TRBV5-1,many
CASRAPGNYGYTF,TGTGCCAGCAGGGCACCGGGGAACTATGGCTACACCTTC,-,TRBJ1-2,TRBV12-3/TRBV12-4,many
CASSLAKASTDTQYF,TGCGCCAGCAGCTTGGCCAAAGCGAGTACAGATACGCAGTATTTT,-,TRBJ2-3,TRBV5-1,-
CASSRLAENTGELFF,TGTGCCAGTAGCCGACTAGCGGAGAACACCGGGGAGCTGTTTTTT,TRBD2,TRBJ2-2,TRBV19,many
CSARGLLSQPQHF,TGCAGTGCTAGAGGACTCCTAAGTCAGCCCCAGCATTTT,-,TRBJ1-5,TRBV20-1,many
CASSNKQAFF,TGTGCCAGCAGCAACAAACAAGCTTTCTTT,-,TRBJ1-1,TRBV28,many
CSVELPGGGRNNEKLFF,TGCAGCGTTGAATTACCTGGCGGGGGCCGTAATAATGAAAAACTGTTTTTT,-,TRBJ1-4,TRBV29-1,many
CASGSLSSYEQYF,TGTGCCAGCGGGTCCCTGAGCTCCTACGAGCAGTACTTC,-,TRBJ2-7,TRBV25-1,many
CASHRGKDSNQPQHF,TGTGCCAGTCACAGGGGCAAGGATAGCAATCAGCCCCAGCATTTT,TRBD1,TRBJ1-5,TRBV6-1,many
CSVEGGPSNTF,TGCAGCGTTGAGGGAGGGCCCTCTAACACCTTC,-,TRBJ1-2,TRBV29-1,few
CSATGLDYEQYF,TGCAGTGCTACCGGACTGGACTACGAGCAGTACTTC,-,TRBJ2-7,TRBV20-1,many
CASTSQAGPYGYTF,TGTGCCAGCACCTCCCAGGCTGGGCCCTATGGCTACACCTTC,-,TRBJ1-2,TRBV6-1,many
CASSVPGGRTDTQYF,TGTGCCAGCAGTGTACCGGGGGGGCGGACAGATACGCAGTATTTT,TRBD2,TRBJ2-3,TRBV28,many
CASSWALGDYNEQFF,TGTGCCAGCAGTTGGGCCCTAGGGGACTACAATGAGCAGTTCTTC,-,TRBJ2-1,TRBV12-3/TRBV12-4,many
CSAVRPNSGANVLTF,TGCAGTGCCGTAAGGCCGAACTCTGGGGCCAACGTCCTGACTTTC,-,TRBJ2-6,TRBV20-1,many
CAWSTGVADIQYF,TGTGCCTGGAGTACCGGAGTTGCGGACATTCAGTACTTC,-,TRBJ2-4,TRBV30,many